What follows are 23 T cell receptor beta chains derived from one specimen sequenced in a study of blood T cell repertoires in COVID-19. The data were produced by immunoSEQ multiplex PCR, yet TCRdb's version contains in-frame clones alone and is incomplete. The data show about 80,000 clones, around 83% seen once. The sequencing input was peripheral blood. The source is a human donor in a cohort sampled during active COVID-19.

This clone was counted a few times. The chain carries TRBV19 and TRBJ1-5; D ambiguous. This CDR3 contains 16 residues. The germline V gene encodes CDR1 LNHDA and CDR2 SQIVND (reference sequence). V dropped 10 bases and J dropped 0 bases, with 19 bases sitting between them. The CDR3 DNA is TGTGCCACCCAGCGGGTTTCGGGGTATAGCAATCAGCCCCAGCATTTT. This codes for CATQRVSGYSNQPQHF.

This clone was seen once. The chain employs TRBV6-5 and TRBJ2-3; D perhaps matches TRBD1 (6 bases). This CDR3 is built from 14 residues. V dropped 7 bases and J dropped 2 bases, with 13 bases sitting between them. Germline CDR1 MNHEY, CDR2 SVGAGI. The CDR3 coding sequence is TGTGCCAGCAAGGGGGACCCCCTCACAGATACGCAGTATTTT. Its protein is CASKGDPLTDTQYF.

This clone showed up just once. The rearrangement links TRBV4-1 to TRBJ2-5, with D maybe TRBD2 (6 bases). The length of the CDR3 is 16 residues. V lost 2 bases, J lost 5 bases, and 18 bases lay in between. Looked up from germline, CDR1 is MGHRA and CDR2 is YSYEKL. CDR3 coding DNA: TGCGCCAGCAGCCAAAAGGGTAGCGGAACCGTGGAGACCCAGTACTTC. Amino acids: CASSQKGSGTVETQYF.

This clone was counted between two and nine times. V gene TRBV12-5 combines with J gene TRBJ2-7, with D unresolved. The CDR3 loop spans 15 amino acids. The germline V gene has CDR1 LGHNT and CDR2 FRNRAP. The ends were cut back, 6 bases at V and 2 bases at J, with 17 bases in the middle. DNA of the CDR3: TGTGCTAGTGGGGGCTTAGGAACAATTCCCTACGAGCAGTACTTC. This translates into CASGGLGTIPYEQYF.

The J gene is TRBJ2-7, the V gene TRBV3-1 (or the pseudogene TRBV3-2), with 7 bases lining up with TRBD1. Germline CDR1 is LGHDT and CDR2 is YNNKEL (reference sequence). V dropped 5 bases and J dropped 2; count of bases not matched to a gene: 6. CDR3 length equals 14 residues. This chain's CDR3 is CASSRRTGPYEQYF. The CDR3 region has the DNA TGTGCCAGCAGCAGACGGACAGGCCCCTACGAGCAGTACTTC.

This CDR3 reads CASSPPGTGFSETQYF. The DNA for the CDR3 is TGTGCCAGCTCACCTCCCGGGACAGGGTTTTCAGAGACCCAGTACTTC. The gene calls are TRBV18 and TRBJ2-5, with 9 bases that match TRBD1. The CDR3 length is 16 residues. CDR1 KGHSH and CDR2 LQKENI come from the germline V gene. After removal of 3 bases from V and 4 bases from J, the junction contained 9 bases not matched to a gene.

This clone occurred once. The V gene is TRBV11-2, the J gene TRBJ2-7, with 7 bases identical to TRBD2. Germline V gene data show CDR1 as SGHAT and CDR2 as FQNNGV. The CDR3 consists of 14 residues. J was trimmed by 3 bases and V by 6 bases; bases with no gene match: 8. The CDR3 region is CASSLREGGYEQYF. CDR3 coding DNA: TGTGCCAGCAGTTTAAGGGAGGGAGGCTACGAGCAGTACTTC.

The CDR3 sequence: CAWSVNGRSQPQHF. The CDR3 bases are TGTGCCTGGAGTGTAAATGGCCGCTCGCAGCCCCAGCATTTT. J is TRBJ1-5 and V is TRBV30, with D uncertain. Germline V gene data show CDR1 as GTSNPN and CDR2 as SVGIG (reference sequence). Trimming cost V 0 bases and J 7 bases, with 13 bases left between them. The CDR3 runs to 14 residues.

For this clone: Sequence at one end of the junction differs from germline and may be a read error. The chain links TRBV4-1 to TRBJ2-7, with TRBD1 matching 8 bases. There are 15 residues in the CDR3. Germline CDR1 and CDR2: MGHRA and YSYEKL. The CDR3 spells CASSRLGQGSHEQYF. For the CDR3, the DNA is TGCGCCAGCAGCCGCCTCGGACAGGGCTCCCACGAGCAGTACTTC.

This rearrangement joins TRBV19 to TRBJ2-7, with D maybe TRBD2 (5 bases). The V and J ends lost 6 bases and 7 bases respectively, with 16 bases between them. This CDR3 comprises 13 residues. Looked up from germline, CDR1 is LNHDA and CDR2 is SQIVND (reference sequence). CDR3 sequence: CASRGRGTGEQYF. CDR3 in DNA: TGTGCCAGTAGAGGCCGGGGTACGGGAGAGCAGTACTTC.

This chain connects TRBV4-2 to TRBJ2-1; D perhaps matches TRBD2 (5 bases). V was clipped by 0 bases and J by 3 bases, with 9 bases between them. This CDR3 comprises 15 residues. CDR1 and CDR2 (germline): LGHNA, YNFKEQ. In DNA form, the CDR3 reads TGTGCCAGCAGCCAAGACGCTAGCCTCTACAATGAGCAGTTCTTC. It is translated as CASSQDASLYNEQFF.

This rearrangement joins TRBV30 to TRBJ1-5; D might be TRBD1 (5 bases). The germline gives CDR1 GTSNPN, CDR2 SVGIG (reference sequence). This CDR3 comprises 13 residues. Trimming took 5 bases from V and 5 from J, leaving 13 bases between them. The CDR3 is CAWAAEGDQPQHF. For the CDR3, the DNA is TGTGCCTGGGCAGCCGAAGGGGATCAGCCCCAGCATTTT.

V and J are TRBV19 and TRBJ2-1; D gene uncertain. CDR1 and CDR2 from the germline V gene are LNHDA and SQIVND (reference sequence). CDR3 length equals 15 residues. Trimming took off 3 bases at V and 7 bases at J, with 16 bases between the two ends. The CDR3 DNA reads TGTGCCAGTAGTATTGCTGCGGAAGGATCTAATGAGCAGTTCTTC. Residues: CASSIAAEGSNEQFF. The whole variable domain, remainder taken from reference TRBV19 and TRBJ2-1, is DGGITQSPKYLFRKEGQNVTLSCEQNLNHDAMYWYRQDPGQGLRLIYYSQIVNDFQKGDIAEGYSVSREKKESFPLTVTSAQKNPTAFYLCASSIAAEGSNEQFFGPGTRLTVL.

V usage is TRBV2 and J usage is TRBJ2-7, with a possible D match to TRBD1 (6 bases). Germline values: CDR1 SNHLY, CDR2 FYNNEI. The CDR3 consists of 11 residues. Trimming cost V 6 bases and J 3 bases, with 6 bases left between them. CDR3 bases: TGTGCCAGCAGAGGGGGCTACGAGCAGTACTTC. This gives the protein CASRGGYEQYF.

This chain connects TRBV6-5 to TRBJ2-3, with 9 positions matching TRBD1. In germline, CDR1 is MNHEY, CDR2 SVGAGI. V lost 8 bases and J lost 4; bases outside the gene matches: 7. The CDR3 length is 14 residues. The CDR3 DNA reads TGTGCCAGCCCCACAGGGGGCGCGCCAGATACGCAGTATTTT. Translating it yields CASPTGGAPDTQYF.

This sequence joins TRBV7-6 and TRBJ1-4; 7 nucleotides match TRBD1. This CDR3 contains 15 residues. In germline, CDR1 is SGHVS, CDR2 FNYEAQ. J gave up 8 bases and V 5 bases, and 11 bases lay outside the gene matches. The CDR3 coding sequence is TGTGCCAGCAGCCCCGGTGACAGGGTTCACGAAAAACTGTTTTTT. Translating it yields CASSPGDRVHEKLFF.

A single count supports this clone. V and J are TRBV5-6 and TRBJ1-2, with D unresolved. The CDR3 contains 15 residues. CDR1 is SGHDT and CDR2 is YYEEEE in the germline V gene. Trimming took off 0 bases at V and 0 bases at J, with 9 bases between the two ends. The CDR3, as DNA: TGTGCCAGCAGCTTGGTGGCAGGTCCTAACTATGGCTACACCTTC. Translating it yields CASSLVAGPNYGYTF.

This clone occurred a few times. Other DNA sequences in this specimen translate into the identical CDR3. V gene TRBV5-1 combines with J gene TRBJ1-2, with 7 bases lining up with TRBD1. This CDR3 is built from 11 residues. The germline CDR1 and CDR2 sequences are SGHRS and YFSETQ. V dropped 4 bases and J dropped 10; count of bases not matched to a gene: 4. The DNA of the CDR3 is TGCGCCAGCAGCCTGACAGGGTCCTACACCTTC. It specifies CASSLTGSYTF.

V gene TRBV7-2 combines with J gene TRBJ1-5; weak D call: TRBD1 (5 bases). This CDR3 has 13 amino acids. The V gene's germline CDR1 is SGHTA and CDR2 FQGNSA. Between the trimmed V and J ends, which lost 3 bases and 5 bases, there was a span of 8 bases. The CDR3 DNA is TGTGCCAGCAGCTTGACAGAGTATCAGCCCCAGCATTTT. Its protein is CASSLTEYQPQHF.

The chain uses TRBV4-2 and TRBJ1-5; 7 bases are a match to TRBD1. With V trimmed by 4 bases and J by 7 bases, 10 bases remained unmatched. Germline-derived CDR1 and CDR2 are LGHNA and YNFKEQ. The CDR3 runs to 15 residues. The CDR3 loop reads CASSPILQGRQPQHF. The CDR3 nucleotides read TGTGCCAGCAGCCCCATATTACAGGGGCGGCAGCCCCAGCATTTT.

This clone was recorded a few times. The rearrangement uses TRBV6-5 and TRBJ2-1; 9 positions match TRBD2. Germline values: CDR1 MNHEY, CDR2 SVGAGI. The CDR3 consists of 15 residues. Unmatched junction bases numbered 9, after V lost 5 bases and J lost 7 bases. This CDR3 is CASSPPLAGINEQFF. The DNA for the CDR3 is TGTGCCAGCAGTCCACCCCTAGCGGGGATTAATGAGCAGTTCTTC.

The chain uses TRBV9 and TRBJ2-1, with D perhaps matching TRBD2 (6 bases). Between the trimmed V and J ends, which lost 2 bases and 8 bases, there was a span of 11 bases. Germline CDR1 SGDLS, CDR2 YYNGEE. The CDR3 totals 13 residues. The CDR3 DNA sequence: TGTGCCAGCAGCGTTGGAGGGCCGGATGAGCAGTTCTTC. Translation: CASSVGGPDEQFF.

J is TRBJ1-2 and V is TRBV2, with 9 positions matching TRBD1. The CDR3 is 13 residues long. V lost 8 bases, J lost 0 bases, and 1 base stayed unmatched. CDR1 and CDR2 from the germline V gene are SNHLY and FYNNEI. This CDR3 is CASGDRANYGYTF. The DNA for the CDR3 is TGTGCCAGCGGGGACAGGGCTAACTATGGCTACACCTTC. Supplemented by reference TRBV2 and TRBJ1-2, the full variable domain reads EPEVTQTPSHQVTQMGQEVILRCVPISNHLYFYWYRQILGQKVEFLVSFYNNEISEKSEIFDDQFSVERPDGSNFTLKIRSTKLEDSAMYFCASGDRANYGYTFGSGTRLTVV.